Listed below are T cell receptor beta chains from one sample, sequenced in a study of cytomegalovirus exposure and HLA in healthy donors. The protocol was immunoSEQ multiplex PCR, while the TCRdb copy is restricted to in-frame clones and leaves out a portion. The sample carries 200,000 to 250,000 clones, roughly 87% recorded once. The sequenced sample was PBMCs. These TCRs come from a woman aged 40-49 years in good health and CMV-seropositive. CDR3s include the opening cysteine and the closing phenylalanine or tryptophan.

v_call: TRBV18
cdr3_aa: CASSPPTRADTQYF

v_call: TRBV29-1
cdr3_aa: CSVLRQGAGEKLFF

v_call: TRBV7-9
cdr3_aa: CASSRDRVHEKLFF

v_call: TRBV28
cdr3_aa: CASSVPGQPYEQYF

v_call: TRBV4-1
cdr3_aa: CASSQLSNEQFF

v_call: TRBV30
cdr3_aa: CAWSAGSWGNEQFF

v_call: TRBV7-8
cdr3_aa: CASSHGQLDTEAFF

v_call: TRBV7-2
cdr3_aa: CASSSLGLETQYF

v_call: TRBV6-5
cdr3_aa: CASSYQTNQPQHF

v_call: TRBV4-2
cdr3_aa: CASSLSRNEQFF

v_call: TRBV7-9
cdr3_aa: CASSLGIGRDRGFEAFF

v_call: TRBV6-5
cdr3_aa: CASSSRTGGLTGELFF

v_call: TRBV11-3
cdr3_aa: CASSLGGPHSPLHF

v_call: TRBV15
cdr3_aa: CATSRDIGRINQPQHF

v_call: TRBV11-2
cdr3_aa: CASSLGLAPFEQYF

v_call: TRBV19
cdr3_aa: CASSGLAGQETQYF

v_call: TRBV5-1
cdr3_aa: CASRGSVEQYF

v_call: TRBV7-6
cdr3_aa: CASSSKAGPSSYNSPLHF

v_call: TRBV5-5
cdr3_aa: CASSPDSQETQYF

v_call: TRBV4-1
cdr3_aa: CASSQVLSGGAYEQYF

v_call: TRBV2
cdr3_aa: CASSGPDRANSNYGYTF

v_call: TRBV13
cdr3_aa: CASSRGGSNTEAFF

v_call: TRBV7-6
cdr3_aa: CASSPSGGDTEAFF

v_call: TRBV30
cdr3_aa: CAWTTGLAGAYEQYF

v_call: TRBV6-5
cdr3_aa: CASSRQGSGYTF

v_call: TRBV2
cdr3_aa: CASSLTGTGASYEQYF

v_call: TRBV4-1
cdr3_aa: CASSLPRPGDYYGYTF

v_call: TRBV7-3
cdr3_aa: CASSREVGNTEAFF

v_call: TRBV10-3
cdr3_aa: CAIFPGGVNYGYTF